This T cell receptor beta chain was observed in a study of spatial heterogeneity in lung cancer. One entry per CDR3 protein, called by TCRdb with MiXCR from the 5' RACE reads. The sample records fewer than 6,000 distinct CDR3 sequences, roughly an eighth being singletons. This clonotype is classed as medium-sized. Its antigen remains unknown. The sample's time point: sample taken at primary tumor resection. Study findings and constraints: Within tumors, counts of expanded alpha and beta TCRs tracked tumor mutation counts.

Specimen: lung tumor tissue, collected at surgery. This receptor was identified in a female donor with early-stage non-small cell lung cancer.

The CDR3 sequence: CASSLSPRRTGSNIQYF. The CDR3 DNA sequence: TGTGCCAGCAGTTTATCTCCCCGAAGGACAGGGAGCAACATTCAGTACTTC. The chain has TRBV27 and TRBJ2-4; 8 bases line up with TRBD1. CDR3 size: 17 residues. The V gene end was trimmed by 0 bases and the J gene end by 7 bases; junction bases not matched to a gene: 11. Germline V gene lookup returns CDR1 MNHEY and CDR2 SMNVEV (reference sequence).